This TCR beta chain was sequenced for a study of tumor and adjacent non-tumor tissue in lung cancer (dated by TCRdb to the late 2010s). Describing the broader study: Patients with adenocarcinoma (roughly 12), squamous cell carcinoma (2) and small cell lung cancer (1) were included in the cohort. Using bulk TCRbeta repertoires from under 18 lung cancer patients, the study set lung tumor tissue side by side with matched distant non-tumor lung tissue. Among the roughly 15 patients, ages ranged from roughly 31 to 76 years, some 10 were men and 5 were women, and disease was TNM stage I to III. In total, sequencing yielded fewer than 150 million productive TCRbeta reads, which works out to an average of approximately 4 million reads per sample. About 30 paired specimens, one tumor and one normal lung sample per patient, were profiled by TCRbeta CDR3 sequencing. What the study reported, not specific to this receptor: TCR diversity was significantly higher in younger patients, and higher tumor TCR diversity was associated with shorter overall and disease-free survival. A significantly larger cumulative share of the repertoire was made up by the top 100 clones in normal lung than in tumor tissue. Neither the sequencing platform nor unique molecular identifiers are mentioned in the methods. Only around 14 patients were in the cohort, and the authors stated that larger samples and more detailed clinical data are needed. Tumor tissue showed significantly higher TCR diversity (inverse Simpson) than normal lung tissue, at 431.37 vs 166.20 (P = 0.0075, Mann-Whitney U test). Peripheral blood was not sequenced, so blood TCRbeta repertoires were not examined in the lung cancer patients of the study.

RNA was isolated from bulk, unsorted tissue, and RNA quality was assessed with a NanoDrop ND-1000 and an Agilent 2100. Newly diagnosed lung cancer patients without prior chemotherapy who had been admitted for thoracic surgery in China between August and November 2014 were enrolled as donors. Anyone who had undergone radiotherapy or chemotherapy before, or who had another cancer at the same time, was left out of the study. Surgical tissue pieces of about 1-2.1 cm3 were preserved in RNAlater solution and were kept at -80 degrees C until use. Library creation used multiplex PCR. TCRdb lists the instrument as Illumina HiSeq 2500. Following protocols modified from ARM-PCR, the researchers constructed TCRbeta libraries through three rounds of nested PCR with primers (Table S4). PCR products of 200-500 bp were gel-excised and purified with the QIAquick gel extraction kit before sequencing. Under the source paper's analysis protocol: Trimmomatic was used to clean the reads, FLASH was used to merge the reads into complete CDR3 sequences, and MiTCR was used to assign the reads to V(D)J germline segments. VDJtools was used to compute clonal diversity as the inverse Simpson's index. In-frame sequences lacking a premature stop codon were counted as productive reads. TCRdb handled the public reads itself, with Q25 trimming in fastp and clone calling in MiXCR, and kept productive beta chains. Rows with a matching CDR3 protein are joined into one entry that keeps the most common DNA and genes. These V and J calls are TCRdb output, not the study's own analysis. The sample includes 200,000 or so distinct CDR3 sequences, with 70% to 75% observed a single time. The ten largest account for under 30% of the sample.

Looking up the germline V gene yields CDR1 SGHTA and CDR2 FQGTGA. From its cysteine to its phenylalanine, the CDR3 spans 15 amino acids. The kept DNA is CDR3 alone, 45 bases in frame from the first base. Relative to germline, V is 1 base shorter and J is 1 base shorter, with 10 bases between their ends. This clonotype was recorded only once. It has no known antigen specificity. The input lacks base qualities; no much larger clone sits a single base away. A lone read is weak support. The chain couples TRBV7-3 to TRBJ1-1; TRBD1 might be the D gene, on 5 matching bases. The sequencing sample was made of lung tumor tissue. The TCR originated in a man aged 55-75 years with non-small cell lung cancer. For the CDR3, the sequence is CASSLNLGGNTEAFF. The nucleotide sequence is TGTGCCAGCAGCTTAAATCTCGGGGGGAACACTGAAGCTTTCTTT. The CDR3 plus the reference TRBV7-3 and TRBJ1-1 genes for the other parts give the full variable domain: GAGVSQTPSNKVTEKGKYVELRCDPISGHTALYWYRQSLGQGPEFLIYFQGTGAADDSGLPNDRFFAVRPEGSVSTLKIQRTERGDSAVYLCASSLNLGGNTEAFFGQGTRLTVV.